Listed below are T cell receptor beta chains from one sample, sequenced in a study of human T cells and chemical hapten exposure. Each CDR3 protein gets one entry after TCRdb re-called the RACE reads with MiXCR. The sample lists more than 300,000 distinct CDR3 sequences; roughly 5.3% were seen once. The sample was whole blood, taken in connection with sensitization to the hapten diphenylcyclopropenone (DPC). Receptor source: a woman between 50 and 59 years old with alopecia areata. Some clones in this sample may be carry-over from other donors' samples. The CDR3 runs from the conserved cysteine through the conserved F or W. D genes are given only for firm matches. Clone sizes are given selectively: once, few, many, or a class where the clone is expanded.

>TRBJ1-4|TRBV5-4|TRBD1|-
TGTGCCAGCAGCTGGGACCCGGGACAGGGCGAACTGTTTTTT
CASSWDPGQGELFF
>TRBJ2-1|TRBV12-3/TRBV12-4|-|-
TGTGCCAGCATCGGGACCGTGAATGAGCAGTTCTTC
CASIGTVNEQFF
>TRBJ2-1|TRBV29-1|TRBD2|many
TGCAGCGCCGGACTAGACCTCTACAATGAGCAGTTCTTC
CSAGLDLYNEQFF
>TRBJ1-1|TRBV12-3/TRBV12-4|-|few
TGTGCCAGCAGTTTATCCGCAGGGAGTGCTGAAGCTTTCTTT
CASSLSAGSAEAFF
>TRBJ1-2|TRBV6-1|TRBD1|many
TGTGCCAGCAGTGATACAGGGGTCTATGGCTACACCTTC
CASSDTGVYGYTF
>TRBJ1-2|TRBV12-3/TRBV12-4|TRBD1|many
TGTGCCAGCAGTCCCGGACAGGGGGCAGGGGGCTACACCTTC
CASSPGQGAGGYTF
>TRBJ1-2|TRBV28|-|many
TGTGCCAGCAGTTTGCCCGCAGGGATAGATGGCTACACCTTC
CASSLPAGIDGYTF
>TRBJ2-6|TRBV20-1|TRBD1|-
TGCAGTGCCACACCGGGACAGGGGCGCTCTGGGGCCAACGTCCTGACTTTC
CSATPGQGRSGANVLTF
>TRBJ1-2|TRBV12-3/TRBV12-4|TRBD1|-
TGTGCCAGCCGCCTAGGGACAGGGTCGAAAGGCTACACCTTC
CASRLGTGSKGYTF
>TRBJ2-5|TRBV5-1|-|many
TGCGCCAGCAGCTGGTCAGGCCCAGGCCGAGAGACCCAGTACTTC
CASSWSGPGRETQYF
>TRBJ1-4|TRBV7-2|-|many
TGTGCCAGCAGCGGGACTGCAACTAATGAAAAACTGTTTTTT
CASSGTATNEKLFF
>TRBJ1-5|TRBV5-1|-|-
TGCGCCAGCACTATCAGCAATCAGCCCCAGCATTTT
CASTISNQPQHF
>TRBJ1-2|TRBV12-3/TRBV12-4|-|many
TGTGCCAGCACCATTATGAACTATGGCTACACCTTC
CASTIMNYGYTF
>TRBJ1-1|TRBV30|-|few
TGTGCCTGGAGTGAAGCTTTCTTT
CAWSEAFF
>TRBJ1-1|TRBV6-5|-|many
TGTGCCAGCAGTTCCGCCCGTATGGCTTTCTTT
CASSSARMAFF
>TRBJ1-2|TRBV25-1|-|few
TGTGCCAGCAGTGAAATGTTCTATGGCTACACCTTC
CASSEMFYGYTF
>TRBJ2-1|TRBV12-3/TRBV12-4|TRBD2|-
TGTGCCAGCAGACCCGGCGGGAGGGCTGATGAGCAGTTCTTC
CASRPGGRADEQFF
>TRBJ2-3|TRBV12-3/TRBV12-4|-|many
TGTGCCAGCTCCCGGTCAGTCTTCACAGATACGCAGTATTTT
CASSRSVFTDTQYF
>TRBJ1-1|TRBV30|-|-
TGTGCCTGGATCAAGCCGGGGACTGGCGACACTGAAGCTTTCTTT
CAWIKPGTGDTEAFF
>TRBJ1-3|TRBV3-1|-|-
TGTGCCAGCAGCCACGGGACGGCCGGGACCATATATTTT
CASSHGTAGTIYF
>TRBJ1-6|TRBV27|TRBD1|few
TGTGCCAGCAGTTCCCCGGACAGGTGGAATTCACCCCTCCACTTT
CASSSPDRWNSPLHF
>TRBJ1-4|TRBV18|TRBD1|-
TGTGCCAGCTCAACGACAGGGGGCGTTAATGAAAAACTGTTTTTT
CASSTTGGVNEKLFF
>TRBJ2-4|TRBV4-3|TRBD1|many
TGCGCCAGCAGCCAGGGACAGGGCCGAGTAGCCAAAAACATTCAGTACTTC
CASSQGQGRVAKNIQYF
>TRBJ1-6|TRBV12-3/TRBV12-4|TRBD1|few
TGTGCCAGCCACTTGCGGGGGACTCGACAGGGGAACAATTCACCCCTCCACTTT
CASHLRGTRQGNNSPLHF
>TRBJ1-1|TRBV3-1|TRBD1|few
TGTGCCAGCAGCGCCCGGGACAGGGGTACTGAAGCTTTCTTT
CASSARDRGTEAFF
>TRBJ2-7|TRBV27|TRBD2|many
TGTGCCACCTCATTGGCTAGCGGGGGTTTGGCCGAGCAGTACTTC
CATSLASGGLAEQYF
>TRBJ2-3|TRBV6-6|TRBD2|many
TGTGCCAGCACCGAATGGAGGGAGGGGTATACGCAGTATTTT
CASTEWREGYTQYF
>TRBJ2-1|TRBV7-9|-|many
TGTGCCAGCAGGGCTACAAGGGCGAGCTCCTACAATGAGCAGTTCTTC
CASRATRASSYNEQFF
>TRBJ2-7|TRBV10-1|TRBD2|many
TGCGCCAGCAGTCCCGGGACGGGGGGTGGATACGAGCAGTACTTC
CASSPGTGGGYEQYF
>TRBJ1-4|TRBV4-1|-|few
TGCGCCAGCAGCCAAGACGGGAGGGCTACAAAACTGTTTTTT
CASSQDGRATKLFF
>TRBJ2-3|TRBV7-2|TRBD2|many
TGTGCCAGCAGCTTAGCAACTAGCGGGGGCGCTAGCACAGATACGCAGTATTTT
CASSLATSGGASTDTQYF
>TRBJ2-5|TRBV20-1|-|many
TGCAGTGCCCGCCGATGGAGTCCGGAGACCCAGTACTTC
CSARRWSPETQYF
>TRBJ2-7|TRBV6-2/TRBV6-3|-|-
TGTGCCAGCAGCTTACGGTTCGGGGGCGGGAGTAACTACGAGCAGTACTTC
CASSLRFGGGSNYEQYF
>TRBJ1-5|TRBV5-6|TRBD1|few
TGTGCCAGCAGCATCGGGACAGTTTCAAATCAGCCCCAGCATTTT
CASSIGTVSNQPQHF
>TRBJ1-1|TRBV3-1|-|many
TGTGCCAGCAGCCAGGAGGGGCTGGCTGAAGCTTTCTTT
CASSQEGLAEAFF
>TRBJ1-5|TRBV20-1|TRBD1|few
TGCAGTGCTAGAGCGGACAGGGGCGAATTAGTCCGGGGTCAGCCCCAGCATTTT
CSARADRGELVRGQPQHF
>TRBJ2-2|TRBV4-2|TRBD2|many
TGTGCCAGCAGCCAAGATATCGCTAGCGGAAACACCGGGGAGCTGTTTTTT
CASSQDIASGNTGELFF
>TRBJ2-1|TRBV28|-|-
TGTGCCAGCAGTTTATCGGTCGGCGGTGAGCAGTTCTTC
CASSLSVGGEQFF
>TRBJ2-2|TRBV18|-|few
TGTGCCAGCTCACCACCAGTCTCAACCGGGGAGCTGTTTTTT
CASSPPVSTGELFF
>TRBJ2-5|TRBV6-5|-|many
TGTGCCAGCAGTTACTCGGGGTTGGAGACCCAGTACTTC
CASSYSGLETQYF
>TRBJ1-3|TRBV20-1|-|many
TGCAGTGCTAGATCTCCGGACGGTGGAAACACCATATATTTT
CSARSPDGGNTIYF